This TCR beta chain was sequenced in a study of glioma-infiltrating T cells. Findings of the study overall: Tissue and blood shared very few CDR3 sequences.

Regarding this clonotype: Its antigen is unidentified. This could be a read error, since a much larger clone is one nucleotide away.

TCR alpha and beta CDR3 regions were amplified from RNA using iRepertoire nested multiplex PCR. One-step reverse transcription and amplification started from roughly 100-400 ng of tissue mRNA or PBMC total RNA. MiXCR, run by TCRdb on the multiplex PCR reads, gives a single entry per CDR3 protein. The data contain some 160,000 distinct CDR3 sequences, around 45% of them seen just once; the ten biggest clones take up roughly 5.2%. The CDR3 loop spans 15 amino acids. Germline CDR1 is LGHNA and CDR2 is YNFKEQ. The sample comprised glioma tissue, nonneoplastic brain tissue, or PBMCs (not recorded which). The chain joins TRBV4-2 to TRBJ1-5; the D gene is possibly TRBD1 (6 bases). The receptor was derived from a human donor with low-grade glioma or glioblastoma, undergoing nonglioma brain surgery, or in good health (not recorded which). The CDR3 loop is CASSQFLQGNKPQHF. The CDR3 DNA reads TGTGCCAGCAGCCAATTTTTACAGGGCAATAAGCCCCAGCATTTT.